The 8 T cell receptor beta chains reported below all come from one sample, sequenced in a study of molecular identifiers for immune sequencing clone quantification (dated by TCRdb to the late 2010s). Libraries were built with PCR. Sequenced using a NextSeq 500. In TCRdb, the public reads were trimmed at Q25 with fastp and aligned with MiXCR, with productive beta chains retained. Entries that share a CDR3 protein sequence are merged under the most common genes and DNA. The sample table shows over 90,000 distinct CDR3 sequences, and about 35% are seen once. Less than 10% of the sample belongs to the ten largest clones. The sequenced sample consisted of naive CD8+ T cells from blood, with Jurkat cell RNA spiked in. In the paper's terms, the cell subset or site label means: FACS-sorted CD8+CD4-CCR7+CD45RA+ naive T cells. Source of these receptors: a human donor in good health. Some libraries in this study had Jurkat cell RNA spiked in.

Many counts were recorded for this clonotype. The chain has TRBV7-9 and TRBJ2-3, with D possibly being TRBD1 (5 bases). Trimming took off 4 bases at V and 3 bases at J, with 20 bases between the two ends. The CDR3 spans 17 residues. In germline, CDR1 is SEHNR, CDR2 FQNEAQ (reference sequence). The CDR3 nucleotides read TGTGCCAGCAGCTCCGCGACAGTAACCATCATGACAGATACGCAGTATTTT. It is translated as CASSSATVTIMTDTQYF.

As DNA, the CDR3 is TGTGCCAGCTCTTTGGGGCTAGTTATAAATGAGCAGTTCTTC. Its translation is CASSLGLVINEQFF. V and J are TRBV27 and TRBJ2-1, with D tentatively TRBD1 (5 bases). The CDR3 is 14 amino acids. With 8 bases removed from V and 7 bases from J, the gap between germline ends came to 18 bases. CDR1 is MNHEY and CDR2 is SMNVEV in the germline V gene (reference sequence).

The chain uses TRBV9 and TRBJ1-1, with 7 positions matching TRBD1. The V and J ends lost 3 bases and 6 bases, in that order; junction bases with no gene match: 5. Per the germline V gene, CDR1 is SGDLS and CDR2 is YYNGEE. This CDR3 spans 13 amino acids. The CDR3, as DNA: TGTGCCAGCAGCGCCGGGACAGTATCTGAAGCTTTCTTT. Translation: CASSAGTVSEAFF.

The chain employs TRBV7-9 and TRBJ2-7, with 8 bases that match TRBD2. The germline V gene has CDR1 SEHNR and CDR2 FQNEAQ (reference sequence). J gave up 3 bases and V 6 bases, and 7 bases lay outside the gene matches. This CDR3 contains 14 residues. CDR3 residues: CASRPRGGDYEQYF. CDR3 DNA: TGTGCCAGCAGACCCCGGGGGGGCGACTACGAGCAGTACTTC.

The V and J genes are TRBV28 and TRBJ2-1, with 8 positions matching TRBD1. CDR3 length equals 15 residues. V lost 6 bases to trimming and J lost 7 bases; unmatched junction nucleotides: 11. Germline V CDR1 and CDR2: MDHEN, SYDVKM. Written as DNA, the CDR3 is TGTGCCAGCAGCTCACGGGGGACAGGAAGAAATGAGCAGTTCTTC. Translation: CASSSRGTGRNEQFF.

The chain uses TRBV9 and TRBJ2-7; D could derive from TRBD1 or TRBD2 (6 bases each). This CDR3 contains 15 residues. Germline V gives CDR1 SGDLS, CDR2 YYNGEE. Between the trimmed V and J ends, which lost 0 bases and 0 bases, there was a span of 10 bases. CDR3: CASSVAGDNSYEQYF. The CDR3 DNA sequence: TGTGCCAGCAGCGTAGCGGGGGACAACTCCTACGAGCAGTACTTC. Filled out from reference TRBV9 and TRBJ2-7, the complete variable domain reads DSGVTQTPKHLITATGQRVTLRCSPRSGDLSVYWYQQSLDQGLQFLIQYYNGEERAKGNILERFSAQQFPDLHSELNLSSLELGDSALYFCASSVAGDNSYEQYFGPGTRLTVT.

This clonotype showed up many times. The V gene is TRBV11-2, the J gene TRBJ2-1, with no clear D. The germline V gene encodes CDR1 SGHAT and CDR2 FQNNGV. Trimming shortened V by 2 bases and J by 6 bases, and 2 bases separated the two germline ends. CDR3 length equals 11 residues. The CDR3 spells CASSLSNEQFF. For the CDR3, the DNA is TGTGCCAGCAGCTTAAGCAATGAGCAGTTCTTC.

This clonotype was detected ten times or more. The chain carries TRBV7-9 and TRBJ1-1; tentatively, D is TRBD1 (6 bases). Germline lookup yields CDR1 SEHNR and CDR2 FQNEAQ (reference sequence). V lost 5 bases, J lost 6 bases, and 13 bases lay in between. CDR3 length: 13 residues. DNA for the CDR3: TGTGCCAGCAGCCCCCAAGGGGGTCCTGAAGCTTTCTTT. This gives the protein CASSPQGGPEAFF.